This record looks at one T cell receptor beta chain sequence and its context. This sample stems from a study of blood T cell repertoires in COVID-19. Background on the study: Researchers got acute and convalescent COVID-19 samples from the United States, Italy and Spain. From T cells, B-cell-depleted T cells, or PBMCs came the material, which was cDNA or gDNA.

V shed 4 bases, J shed 2 bases, and the junction held 9 bases outside the gene matches. This CDR3 is built from 16 residues. The germline gives CDR1 SGDLS, CDR2 YYNGEE. Original processing notes: Estimates of nucleated cell counts were drawn from the amplification of reference gene primers. Assay used: immunoSEQ multiplex PCR; TCRdb lists only in-frame clones, some missing. D and trimming come from the DNA, and the V and J calls and clone size come from that table. The sample lists 100,000 or so clones, under 80% occurring once. This receptor was identified in a woman aged 70-85 years with acute or convalescent COVID-19. This chain uses TRBV9 with TRBJ1-2, with TRBD1 matching 9 bases. The sequenced sample was peripheral blood. CDR3 protein: CASSRDPGQGNYGYTF. The DNA of the CDR3 is TGTGCCAGCAGCCGTGACCCGGGACAGGGAAACTATGGCTACACCTTC.